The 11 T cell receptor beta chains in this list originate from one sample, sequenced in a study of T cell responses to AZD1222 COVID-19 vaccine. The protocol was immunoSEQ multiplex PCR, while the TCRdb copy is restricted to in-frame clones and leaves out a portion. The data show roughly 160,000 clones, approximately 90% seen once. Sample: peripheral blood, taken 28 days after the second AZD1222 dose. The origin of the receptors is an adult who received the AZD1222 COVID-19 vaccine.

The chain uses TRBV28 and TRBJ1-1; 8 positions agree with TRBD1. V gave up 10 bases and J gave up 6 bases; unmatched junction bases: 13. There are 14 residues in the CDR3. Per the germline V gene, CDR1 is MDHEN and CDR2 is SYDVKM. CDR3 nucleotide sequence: TGTGCCAACCAGGGACAGGACAAGGGGGCTGAAGCTTTCTTT. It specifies CANQGQDKGAEAFF.

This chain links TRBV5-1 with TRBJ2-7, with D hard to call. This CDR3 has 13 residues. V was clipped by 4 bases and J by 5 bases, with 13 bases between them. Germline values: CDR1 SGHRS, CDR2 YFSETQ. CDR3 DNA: TGCGCCAGCAGCCCGGACCTTTTTGACGAGCAGTACTTC. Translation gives CASSPDLFDEQYF. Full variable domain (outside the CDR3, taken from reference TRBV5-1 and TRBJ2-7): KAGVTQTPRYLIKTRGQQVTLSCSPISGHRSVSWYQQTPGQGLQFLFEYFSETQRNKGNFPGRFSGRQFSNSRSEMNVSTLELGDSALYLCASSPDLFDEQYFGPGTRLTVT.

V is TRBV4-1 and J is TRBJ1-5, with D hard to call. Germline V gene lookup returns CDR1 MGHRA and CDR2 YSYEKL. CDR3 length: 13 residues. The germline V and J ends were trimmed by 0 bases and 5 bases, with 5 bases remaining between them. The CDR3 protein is CASSQDPHQPQHF. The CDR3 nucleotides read TGCGCCAGCAGCCAAGATCCGCATCAGCCCCAGCATTTT.

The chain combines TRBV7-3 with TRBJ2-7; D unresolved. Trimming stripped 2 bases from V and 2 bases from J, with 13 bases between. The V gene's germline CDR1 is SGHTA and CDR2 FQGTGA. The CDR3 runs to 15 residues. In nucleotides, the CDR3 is TGTGCCAGCAGCTTATCCGGCCCCACGGCCTACGAGCAGTACTTC. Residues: CASSLSGPTAYEQYF.

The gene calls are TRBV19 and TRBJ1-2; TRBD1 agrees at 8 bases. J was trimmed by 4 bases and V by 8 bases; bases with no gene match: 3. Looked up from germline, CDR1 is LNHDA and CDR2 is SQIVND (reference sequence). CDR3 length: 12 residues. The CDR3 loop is CASGGTGYGYTF. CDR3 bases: TGTGCCAGTGGGGGGACAGGCTATGGCTACACCTTC.

In DNA, the CDR3 is TGTGCCAATAGGGACAGCCAAGACTATGGCTACACCTTC. Amino acids: CANRDSQDYGYTF. The chain carries TRBV28 and TRBJ1-2, with 7 positions matching TRBD1. Germline lookup yields CDR1 MDHEN and CDR2 SYDVKM. The CDR3 has 13 residues. V gave up 10 bases and J gave up 3 bases; unmatched junction bases: 8.

CDR3 protein: CSVERVGSDTQYF. CDR3 in DNA: TGCAGCGTTGAAAGGGTAGGGAGCGATACGCAGTATTTT. The chain is built from TRBV29-1 and TRBJ2-3; possible D gene TRBD2, 5 bases. Trimming stripped 2 bases from V and 6 bases from J, with 12 bases between. From germline, CDR1 is SQVTM and CDR2 ANQGSEA. This CDR3 is built from 13 residues.

CDR3 loop: CASSSDRGREKLFF. The CDR3, as DNA: TGTGCCAGCAGCTCCGACAGGGGAAGGGAAAAACTGTTTTTT. This sequence joins TRBV5-5 and TRBJ1-4; 8 bases line up with TRBD1. The CDR3 totals 14 residues. CDR1 and CDR2 from the germline V gene are SGHKS and YYEKEE (reference sequence). V was pared by 3 bases and J by 8 bases, with 6 bases of the junction left unmatched.

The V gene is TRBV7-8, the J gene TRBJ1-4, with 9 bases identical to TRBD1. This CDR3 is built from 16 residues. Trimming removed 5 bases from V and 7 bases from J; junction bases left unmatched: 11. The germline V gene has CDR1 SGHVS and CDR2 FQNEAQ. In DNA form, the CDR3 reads TGTGCCAGCAGCCCCCGCGGACAGGGGTCGGGTGAAAAACTGTTTTTT. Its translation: CASSPRGQGSGEKLFF.

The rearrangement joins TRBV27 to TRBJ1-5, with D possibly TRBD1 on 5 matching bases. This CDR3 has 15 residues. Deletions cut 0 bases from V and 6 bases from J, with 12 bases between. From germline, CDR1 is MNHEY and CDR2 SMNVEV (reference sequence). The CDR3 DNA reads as TGTGCCAGCAGTTTATCGGGAGGGGTGGGTCAGCCCCAGCATTTT. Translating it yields CASSLSGGVGQPQHF.

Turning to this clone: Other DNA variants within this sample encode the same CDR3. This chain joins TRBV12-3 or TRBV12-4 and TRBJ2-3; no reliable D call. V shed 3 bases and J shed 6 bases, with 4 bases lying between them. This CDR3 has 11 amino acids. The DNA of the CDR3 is TGTGCCAGCAGTTTCGGGGATACGCAGTATTTT. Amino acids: CASSFGDTQYF.